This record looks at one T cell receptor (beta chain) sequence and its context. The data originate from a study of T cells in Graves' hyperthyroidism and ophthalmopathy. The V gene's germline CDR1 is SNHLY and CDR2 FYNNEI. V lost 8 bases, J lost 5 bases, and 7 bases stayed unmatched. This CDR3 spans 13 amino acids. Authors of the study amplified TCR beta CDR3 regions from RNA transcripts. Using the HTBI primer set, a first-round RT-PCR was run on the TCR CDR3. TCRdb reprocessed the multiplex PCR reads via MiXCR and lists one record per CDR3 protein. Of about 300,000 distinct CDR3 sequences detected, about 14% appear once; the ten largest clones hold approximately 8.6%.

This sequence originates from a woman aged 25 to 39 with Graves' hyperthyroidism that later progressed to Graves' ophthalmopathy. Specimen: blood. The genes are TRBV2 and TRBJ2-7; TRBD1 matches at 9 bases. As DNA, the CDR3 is TGTGCCAGCCTGACAGGGGGGAAAAACGAGCAGTACTTC. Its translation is CASLTGGKNEQYF. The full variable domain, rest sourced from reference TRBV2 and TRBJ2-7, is EPEVTQTPSHQVTQMGQEVILRCVPISNHLYFYWYRQILGQKVEFLVSFYNNEISEKSEIFDDQFSVERPDGSNFTLKIRSTKLEDSAMYFCASLTGGKNEQYFGPGTRLTVT.